The clone carrying this T cell receptor (beta chain) was recorded a few times. The data were taken from a study of early T cells in non-severe SARS-CoV-2 infection. Tagging with unique molecular identifiers was applied to individual cDNA molecules. TCRdb recomputed calls from the 5' RACE reads with MiXCR, one row per CDR3 protein. This table holds over 60,000 distinct CDR3 sequences, roughly a tenth found once. Deletions cut 5 bases from V and 7 bases from J, with 9 bases between. The germline CDR1 and CDR2 sequences are LGHDT and YNNKEL (reference sequence). This CDR3 is built from 12 residues. The rearrangement joins TRBV3-1 to TRBJ2-1; D is ambiguous. This sequence was found in an adult who was a healthcare worker with PCR-confirmed SARS-CoV-2 infection or an uninfected control (not recorded which). This sample comprised whole blood, obtained at baseline. CDR3 in DNA: TGTGCCAGCAGCGACTTCACTAATGAGCAGTTCTTC. Protein: CASSDFTNEQFF.